The source of this TCR beta chain is a study of cytomegalovirus exposure and HLA in healthy donors. The study's findings and limits: By a later analysis, the bulk of CMV-associated TCR beta chains appeared HLA-restricted. When analyzed later, a missense DCLRE1C variant was found to be linked to TCR beta V- and J-gene trimming. Reportedly, TCR beta sequences accurately predicted HLA-A and HLA-B alleles in most subjects. What was likely a sequencing artifact was a cluster of highly shared sequence variants.

Germline V gives CDR1 SGHRS, CDR2 YFSETQ. The CDR3 contains 14 residues. The V gene lost 2 bases and the J gene lost 1 base, with 9 bases spanning the gap. To note about this clone: Its antigen is not identified.

Use of 60 Vbeta and 13 Jbeta primers characterized the PCR. This table comes from immunoSEQ multiplex PCR, and its TCRdb copy is limited to in-frame clones, with some not included. The sample has tens of thousands of clones. The sequence derives from a man aged 40-49 years in good health and CMV-seronegative. Sequencing used PBMCs. The rearrangement uses TRBV5-1 and TRBJ2-5; perhaps TRBD1 as D (6 bases). DNA for the CDR3: TGCGCCAGCAGCTTTGGGACAACCCAAGAGACCCAGTACTTC. Protein product: CASSFGTTQETQYF.